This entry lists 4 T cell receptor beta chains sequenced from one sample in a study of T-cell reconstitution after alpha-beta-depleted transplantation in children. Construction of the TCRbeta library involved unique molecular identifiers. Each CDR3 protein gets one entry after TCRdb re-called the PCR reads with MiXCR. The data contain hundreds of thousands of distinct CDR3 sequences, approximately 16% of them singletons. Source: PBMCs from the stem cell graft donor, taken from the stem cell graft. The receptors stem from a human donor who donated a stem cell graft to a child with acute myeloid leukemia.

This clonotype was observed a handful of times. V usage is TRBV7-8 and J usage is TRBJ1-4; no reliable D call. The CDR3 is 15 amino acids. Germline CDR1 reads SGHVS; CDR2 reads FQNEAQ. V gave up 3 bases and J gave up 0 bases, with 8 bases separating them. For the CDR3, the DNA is TGTGCCAGCAGCTTGACGGCAACAACTAATGAAAAACTGTTTTTT. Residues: CASSLTATTNEKLFF.

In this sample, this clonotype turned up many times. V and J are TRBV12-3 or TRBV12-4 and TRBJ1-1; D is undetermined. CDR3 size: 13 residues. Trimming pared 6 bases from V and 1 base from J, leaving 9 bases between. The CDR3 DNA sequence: TGTGCCAGCAGCCCTATATGGAACACTGAAGCTTTCTTT. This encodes CASSPIWNTEAFF.

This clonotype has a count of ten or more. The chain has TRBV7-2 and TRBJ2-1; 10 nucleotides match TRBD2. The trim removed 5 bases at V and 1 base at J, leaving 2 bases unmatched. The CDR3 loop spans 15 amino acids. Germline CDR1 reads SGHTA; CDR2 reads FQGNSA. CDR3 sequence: CASSPSGGSYNEQFF. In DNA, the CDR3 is TGTGCCAGCAGCCCTAGCGGGGGTTCCTACAATGAGCAGTTCTTC.

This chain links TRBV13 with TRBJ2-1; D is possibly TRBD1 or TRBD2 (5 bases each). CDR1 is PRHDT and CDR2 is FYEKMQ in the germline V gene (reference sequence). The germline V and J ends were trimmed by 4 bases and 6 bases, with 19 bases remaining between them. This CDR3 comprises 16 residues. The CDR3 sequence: CASSSFYSEGTNEQFF. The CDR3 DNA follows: TGTGCCAGCAGCTCCTTTTACTCAGAGGGGACCAATGAGCAGTTCTTC.